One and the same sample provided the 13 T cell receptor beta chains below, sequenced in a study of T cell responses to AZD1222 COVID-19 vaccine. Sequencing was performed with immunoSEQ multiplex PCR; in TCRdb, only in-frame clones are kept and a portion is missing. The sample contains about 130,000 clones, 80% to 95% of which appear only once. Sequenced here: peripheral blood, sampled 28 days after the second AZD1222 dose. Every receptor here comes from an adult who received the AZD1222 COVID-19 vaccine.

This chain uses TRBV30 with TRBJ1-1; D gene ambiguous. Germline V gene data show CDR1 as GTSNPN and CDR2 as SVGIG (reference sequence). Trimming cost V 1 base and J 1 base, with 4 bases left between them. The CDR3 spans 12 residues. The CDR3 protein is CAWSAGNTEAFF. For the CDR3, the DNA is TGTGCCTGGAGTGCGGGGAACACTGAAGCTTTCTTT. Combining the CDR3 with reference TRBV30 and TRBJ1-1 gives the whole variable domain SQTIHQWPATLVQPVGSPLSLECTVEGTSNPNLYWYRQAAGRGLQLLFYSVGIGQISSEVPQNLSASRPQDRQFILSSKKLLLSDSGFYLCAWSAGNTEAFFGQGTRLTVV.

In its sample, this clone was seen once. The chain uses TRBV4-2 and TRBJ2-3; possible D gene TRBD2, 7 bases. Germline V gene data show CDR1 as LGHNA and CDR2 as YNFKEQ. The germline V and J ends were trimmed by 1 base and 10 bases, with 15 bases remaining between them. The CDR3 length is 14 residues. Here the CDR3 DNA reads TGTGCCAGCAGCCAAGCCCGGGGCGGGGGCTCGCAGTATTTT. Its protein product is CASSQARGGGSQYF.

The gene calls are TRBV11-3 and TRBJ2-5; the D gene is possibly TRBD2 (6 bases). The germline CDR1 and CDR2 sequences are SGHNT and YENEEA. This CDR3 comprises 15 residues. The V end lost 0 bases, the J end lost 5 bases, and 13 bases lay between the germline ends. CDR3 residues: CASSLEGRFGETQYF. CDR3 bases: TGTGCCAGCAGCTTAGAGGGGAGGTTTGGGGAGACCCAGTACTTC.

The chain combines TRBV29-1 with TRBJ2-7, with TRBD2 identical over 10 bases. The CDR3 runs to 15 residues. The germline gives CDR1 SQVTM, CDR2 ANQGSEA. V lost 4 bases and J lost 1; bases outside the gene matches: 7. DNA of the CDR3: TGCAGCGTTGTTGCCGGGACTAGCGTTTCCTACGAGCAGTACTTC. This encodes CSVVAGTSVSYEQYF.

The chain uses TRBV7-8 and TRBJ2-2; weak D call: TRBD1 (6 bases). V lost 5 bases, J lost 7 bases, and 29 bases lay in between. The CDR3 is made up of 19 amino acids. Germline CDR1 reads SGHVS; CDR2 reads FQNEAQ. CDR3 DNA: TGTGCCAGCAGCCTCCTACAGGGCGGACAACTAGGAACGCGCGGGGAGCTGTTTTTT. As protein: CASSLLQGGQLGTRGELFF.

CDR3 in DNA: TGCAGCGTTGAAGGGGCTTGGGGCTACACCTTC. This gives the protein CSVEGAWGYTF. The chain carries TRBV29-1 and TRBJ1-2, with unresolved D. Germline V gene sequence: CDR1 SQVTM, CDR2 ANQGSEA. Trimming cost V 1 base and J 8 bases, with 8 bases left between them. The CDR3 is 11 residues long.

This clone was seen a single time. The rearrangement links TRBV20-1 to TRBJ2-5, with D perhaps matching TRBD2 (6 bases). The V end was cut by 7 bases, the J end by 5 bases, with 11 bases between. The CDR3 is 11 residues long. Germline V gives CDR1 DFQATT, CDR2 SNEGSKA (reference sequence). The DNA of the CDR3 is TGCAGTGTGGAGGGGCGGGAGACCCAGTACTTC. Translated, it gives CSVEGRETQYF.

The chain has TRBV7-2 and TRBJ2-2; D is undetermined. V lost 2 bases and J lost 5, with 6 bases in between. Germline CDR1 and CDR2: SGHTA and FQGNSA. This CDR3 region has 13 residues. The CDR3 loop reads CASSLRVTGELFF. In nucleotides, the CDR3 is TGTGCCAGCAGCTTACGGGTGACCGGGGAGCTGTTTTTT.

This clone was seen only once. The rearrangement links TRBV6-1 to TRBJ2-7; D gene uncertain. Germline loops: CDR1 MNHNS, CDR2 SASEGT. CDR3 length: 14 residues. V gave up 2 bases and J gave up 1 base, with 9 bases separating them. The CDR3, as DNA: TGTGCCAGCAGTGAATATCCGGTTTCCTACGAGCAGTACTTC. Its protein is CASSEYPVSYEQYF.

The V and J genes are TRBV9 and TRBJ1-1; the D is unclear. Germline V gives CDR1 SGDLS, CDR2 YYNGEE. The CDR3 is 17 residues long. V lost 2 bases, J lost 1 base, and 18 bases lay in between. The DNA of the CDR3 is TGTGCCAGCAGCGTTGGCAGGAAGGCCAGCGAGAACACTGAAGCTTTCTTT. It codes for CASSVGRKASENTEAFF.

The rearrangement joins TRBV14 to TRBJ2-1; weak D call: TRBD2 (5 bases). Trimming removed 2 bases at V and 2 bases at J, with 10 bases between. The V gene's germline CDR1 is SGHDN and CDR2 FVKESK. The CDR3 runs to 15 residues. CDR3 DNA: TGTGCCAGCAGCCAATCCGGACTGGCCTACAATGAGCAGTTCTTC. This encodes CASSQSGLAYNEQFF.

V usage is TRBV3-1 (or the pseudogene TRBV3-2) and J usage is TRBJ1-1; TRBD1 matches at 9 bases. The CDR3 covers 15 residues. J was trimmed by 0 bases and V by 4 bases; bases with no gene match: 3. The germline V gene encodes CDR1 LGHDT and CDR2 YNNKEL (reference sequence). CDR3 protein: CASSPGTGMNTEAFF. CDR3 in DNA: TGTGCCAGCAGCCCAGGGACAGGGATGAACACTGAAGCTTTCTTT.

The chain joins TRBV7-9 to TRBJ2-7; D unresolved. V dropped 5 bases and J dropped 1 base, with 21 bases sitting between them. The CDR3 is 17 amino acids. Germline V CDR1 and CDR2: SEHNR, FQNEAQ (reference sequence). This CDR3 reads CASSTPSTGSPSYEQYF. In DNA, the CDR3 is TGTGCCAGCAGCACCCCCTCCACCGGCAGTCCGTCCTACGAGCAGTACTTC.